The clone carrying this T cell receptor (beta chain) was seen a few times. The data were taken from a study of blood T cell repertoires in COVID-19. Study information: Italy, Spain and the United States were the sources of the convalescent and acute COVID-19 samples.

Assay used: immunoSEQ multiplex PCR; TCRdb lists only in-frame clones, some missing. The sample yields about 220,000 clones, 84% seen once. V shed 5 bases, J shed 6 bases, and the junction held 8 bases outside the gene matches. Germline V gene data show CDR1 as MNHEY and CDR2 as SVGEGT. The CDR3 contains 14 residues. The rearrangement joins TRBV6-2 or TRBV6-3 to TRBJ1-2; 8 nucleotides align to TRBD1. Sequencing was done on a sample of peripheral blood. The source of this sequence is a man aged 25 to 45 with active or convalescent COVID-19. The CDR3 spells CASSGQGASHGYTF. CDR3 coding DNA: TGTGCCAGCAGTGGGCAGGGGGCCTCTCATGGCTACACCTTC.